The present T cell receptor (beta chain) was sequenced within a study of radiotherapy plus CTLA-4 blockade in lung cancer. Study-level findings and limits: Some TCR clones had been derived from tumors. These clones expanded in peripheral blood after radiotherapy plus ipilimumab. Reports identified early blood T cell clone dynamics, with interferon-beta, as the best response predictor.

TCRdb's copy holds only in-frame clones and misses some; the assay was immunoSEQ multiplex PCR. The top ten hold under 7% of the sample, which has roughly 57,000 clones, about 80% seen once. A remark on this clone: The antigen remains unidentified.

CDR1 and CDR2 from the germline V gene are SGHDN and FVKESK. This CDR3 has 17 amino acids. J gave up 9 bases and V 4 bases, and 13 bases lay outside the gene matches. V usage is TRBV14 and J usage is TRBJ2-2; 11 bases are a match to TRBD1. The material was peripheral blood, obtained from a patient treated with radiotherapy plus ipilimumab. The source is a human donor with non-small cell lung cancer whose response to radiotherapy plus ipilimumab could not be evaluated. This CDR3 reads CASSPTPWTGGRWELFF. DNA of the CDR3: TGTGCCAGCAGCCCCACCCCCTGGACAGGGGGCCGGTGGGAGCTGTTTTTT.